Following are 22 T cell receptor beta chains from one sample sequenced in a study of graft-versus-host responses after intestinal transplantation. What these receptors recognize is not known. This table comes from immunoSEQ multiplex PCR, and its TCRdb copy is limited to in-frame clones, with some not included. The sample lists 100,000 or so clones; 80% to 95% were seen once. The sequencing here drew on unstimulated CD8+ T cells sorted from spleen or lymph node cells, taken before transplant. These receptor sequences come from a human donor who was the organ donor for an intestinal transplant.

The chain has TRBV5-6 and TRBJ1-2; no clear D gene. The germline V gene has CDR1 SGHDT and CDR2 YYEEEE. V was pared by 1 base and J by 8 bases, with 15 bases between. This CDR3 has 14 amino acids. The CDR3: CASSLQWQEAGYTF. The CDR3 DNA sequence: TGTGCCAGCAGCTTGCAGTGGCAGGAGGCGGGCTACACCTTC.

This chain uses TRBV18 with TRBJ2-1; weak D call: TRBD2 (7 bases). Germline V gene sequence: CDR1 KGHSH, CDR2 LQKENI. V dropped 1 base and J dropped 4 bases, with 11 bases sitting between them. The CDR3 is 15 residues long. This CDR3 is CASSPRGGRYNEQFF. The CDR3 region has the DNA TGTGCCAGCTCACCACGGGGGGGCCGGTACAATGAGCAGTTCTTC.

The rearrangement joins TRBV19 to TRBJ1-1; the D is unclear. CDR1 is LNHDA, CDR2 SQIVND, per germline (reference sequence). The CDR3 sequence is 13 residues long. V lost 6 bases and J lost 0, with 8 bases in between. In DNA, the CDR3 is TGTGCCAGTAGGACGGGAATGAACACTGAAGCTTTCTTT. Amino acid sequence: CASRTGMNTEAFF.

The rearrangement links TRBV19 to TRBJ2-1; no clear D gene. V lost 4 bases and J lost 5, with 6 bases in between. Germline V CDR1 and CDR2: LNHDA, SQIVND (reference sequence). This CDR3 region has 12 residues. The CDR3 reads CASSTPNNEQFF. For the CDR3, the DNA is TGTGCCAGTAGTACCCCTAACAATGAGCAGTTCTTC.

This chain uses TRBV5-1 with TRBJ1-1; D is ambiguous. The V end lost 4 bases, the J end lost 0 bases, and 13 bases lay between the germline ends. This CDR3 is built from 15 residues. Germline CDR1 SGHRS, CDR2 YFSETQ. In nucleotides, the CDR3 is TGCGCCAGCAGCGCGGCCGTTTTTATGAACACTGAAGCTTTCTTT. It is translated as CASSAAVFMNTEAFF.

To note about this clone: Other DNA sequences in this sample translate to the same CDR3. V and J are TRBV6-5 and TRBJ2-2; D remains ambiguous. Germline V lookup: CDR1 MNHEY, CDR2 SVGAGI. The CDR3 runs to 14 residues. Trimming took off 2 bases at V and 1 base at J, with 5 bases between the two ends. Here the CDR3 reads CASSYGLNTGELFF. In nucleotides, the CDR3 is TGTGCCAGCAGTTACGGCCTGAACACCGGGGAGCTGTTTTTT.

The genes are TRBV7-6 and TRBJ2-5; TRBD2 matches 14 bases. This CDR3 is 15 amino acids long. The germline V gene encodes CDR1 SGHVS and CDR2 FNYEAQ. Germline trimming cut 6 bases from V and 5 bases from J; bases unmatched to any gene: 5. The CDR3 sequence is CASRPGLAGAETQYF. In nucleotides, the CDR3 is TGTGCCAGCAGACCGGGACTAGCGGGGGCTGAGACCCAGTACTTC.

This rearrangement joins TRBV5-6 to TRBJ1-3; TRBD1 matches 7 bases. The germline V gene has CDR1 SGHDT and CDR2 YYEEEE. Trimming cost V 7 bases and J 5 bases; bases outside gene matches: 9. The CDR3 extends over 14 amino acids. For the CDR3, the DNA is TGTGCCAGCGGAAATCAGGGGGGAAGAAACACCATATATTTT. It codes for CASGNQGGRNTIYF.

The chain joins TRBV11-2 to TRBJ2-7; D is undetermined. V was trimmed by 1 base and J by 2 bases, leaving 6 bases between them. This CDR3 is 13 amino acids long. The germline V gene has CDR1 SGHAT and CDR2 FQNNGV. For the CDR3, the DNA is TGTGCCAGCAGCTTAGTCCCCGCCTACGAGCAGTACTTC. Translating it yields CASSLVPAYEQYF. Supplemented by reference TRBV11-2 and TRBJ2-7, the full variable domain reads EAGVAQSPRYKIIEKRQSVAFWCNPISGHATLYWYQQILGQGPKLLIQFQNNGVVDDSQLPKDRFSAERLKGVDSTLKIQPAKLEDSAVYLCASSLVPAYEQYFGPGTRLTVT.

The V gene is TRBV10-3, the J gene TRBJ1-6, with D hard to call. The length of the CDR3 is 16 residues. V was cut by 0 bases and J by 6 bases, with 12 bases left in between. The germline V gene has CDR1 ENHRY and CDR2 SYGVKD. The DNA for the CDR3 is TGTGCCATCAGTGAGTCCGTGGGCGCGACTAATTCACCCCTCCACTTT. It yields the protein CAISESVGATNSPLHF.

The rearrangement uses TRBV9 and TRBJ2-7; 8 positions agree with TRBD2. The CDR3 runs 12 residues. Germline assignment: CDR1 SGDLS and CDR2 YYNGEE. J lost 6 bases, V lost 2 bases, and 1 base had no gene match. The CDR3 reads CASSVSGGEQYF. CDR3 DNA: TGTGCCAGCAGCGTCAGCGGGGGCGAGCAGTACTTC.

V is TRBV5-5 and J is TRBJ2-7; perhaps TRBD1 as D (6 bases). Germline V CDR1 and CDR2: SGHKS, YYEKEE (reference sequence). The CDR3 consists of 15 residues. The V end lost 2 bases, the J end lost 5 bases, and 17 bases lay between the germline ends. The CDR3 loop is CASSFGPRGTHEQYF. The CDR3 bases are TGTGCCAGCAGCTTCGGGCCCAGGGGAACCCACGAGCAGTACTTC.

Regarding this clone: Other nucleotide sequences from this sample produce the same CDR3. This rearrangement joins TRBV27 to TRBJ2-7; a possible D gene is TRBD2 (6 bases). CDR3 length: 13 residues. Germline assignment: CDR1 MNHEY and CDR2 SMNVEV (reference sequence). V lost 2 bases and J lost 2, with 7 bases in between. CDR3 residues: CASSLGGTYEQYF. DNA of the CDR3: TGTGCCAGCAGTTTAGGCGGGACCTACGAGCAGTACTTC.

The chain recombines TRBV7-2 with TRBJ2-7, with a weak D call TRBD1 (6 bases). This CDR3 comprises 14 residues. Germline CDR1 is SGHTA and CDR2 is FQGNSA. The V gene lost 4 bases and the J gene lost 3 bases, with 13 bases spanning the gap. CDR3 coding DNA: TGTGCCAGCAGCTGGTACAGGGAACTCTACGAGCAGTACTTC. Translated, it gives CASSWYRELYEQYF.

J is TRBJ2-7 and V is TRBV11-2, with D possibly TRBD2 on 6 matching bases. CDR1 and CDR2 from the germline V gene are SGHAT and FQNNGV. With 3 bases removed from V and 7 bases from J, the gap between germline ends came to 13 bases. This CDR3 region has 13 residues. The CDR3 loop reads CASSFPGVGEQYF. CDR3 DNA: TGTGCCAGCAGCTTCCCGGGGGTCGGGGAGCAGTACTTC.

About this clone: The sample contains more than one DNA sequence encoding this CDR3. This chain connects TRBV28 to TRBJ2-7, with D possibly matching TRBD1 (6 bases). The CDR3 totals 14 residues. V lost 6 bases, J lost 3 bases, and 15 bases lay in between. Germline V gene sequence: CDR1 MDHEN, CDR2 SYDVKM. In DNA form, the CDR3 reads TGTGCCAGCAGCCATAGGGGGACCGGCTACGAGCAGTACTTC. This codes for CASSHRGTGYEQYF.

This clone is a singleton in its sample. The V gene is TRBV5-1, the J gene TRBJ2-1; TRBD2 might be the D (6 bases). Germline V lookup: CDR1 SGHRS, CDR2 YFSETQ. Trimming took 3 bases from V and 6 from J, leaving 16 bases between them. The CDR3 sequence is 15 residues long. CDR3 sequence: CASSSERALPNEQFF. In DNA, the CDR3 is TGCGCCAGCAGCTCGGAGCGGGCTCTCCCCAATGAGCAGTTCTTC.

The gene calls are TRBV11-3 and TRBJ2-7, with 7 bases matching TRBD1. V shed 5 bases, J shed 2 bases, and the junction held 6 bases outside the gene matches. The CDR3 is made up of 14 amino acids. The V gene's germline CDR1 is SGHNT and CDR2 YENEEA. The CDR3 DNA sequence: TGTGCCAGCAGCGGCTTGACAGGGACCTACGAGCAGTACTTC. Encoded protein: CASSGLTGTYEQYF.

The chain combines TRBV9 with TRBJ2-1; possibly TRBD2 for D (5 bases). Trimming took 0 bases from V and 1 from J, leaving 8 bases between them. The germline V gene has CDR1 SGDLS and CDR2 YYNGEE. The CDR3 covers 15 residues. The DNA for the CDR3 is TGTGCCAGCAGCGTAGCGGGGAAATCCTACAATGAGCAGTTCTTC. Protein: CASSVAGKSYNEQFF.

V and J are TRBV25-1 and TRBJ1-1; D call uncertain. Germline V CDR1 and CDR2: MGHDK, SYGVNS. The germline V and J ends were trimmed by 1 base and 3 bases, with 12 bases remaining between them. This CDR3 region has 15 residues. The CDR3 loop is CASSELGRGYTEAFF. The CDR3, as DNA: TGTGCCAGCAGTGAATTGGGTCGCGGGTACACTGAAGCTTTCTTT.

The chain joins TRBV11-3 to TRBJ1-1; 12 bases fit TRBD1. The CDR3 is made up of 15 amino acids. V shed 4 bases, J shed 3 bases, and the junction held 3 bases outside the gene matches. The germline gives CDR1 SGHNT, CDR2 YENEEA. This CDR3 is CASSWGTGGHTEAFF. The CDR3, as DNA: TGTGCCAGCAGCTGGGGGACAGGGGGCCACACTGAAGCTTTCTTT.

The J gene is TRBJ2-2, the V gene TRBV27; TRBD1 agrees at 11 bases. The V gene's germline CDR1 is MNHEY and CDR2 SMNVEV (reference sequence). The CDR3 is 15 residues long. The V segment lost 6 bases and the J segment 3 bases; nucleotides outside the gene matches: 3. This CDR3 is CASRMGQGDTGELFF. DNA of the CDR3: TGTGCCAGCAGGATGGGACAGGGGGACACCGGGGAGCTGTTTTTT.